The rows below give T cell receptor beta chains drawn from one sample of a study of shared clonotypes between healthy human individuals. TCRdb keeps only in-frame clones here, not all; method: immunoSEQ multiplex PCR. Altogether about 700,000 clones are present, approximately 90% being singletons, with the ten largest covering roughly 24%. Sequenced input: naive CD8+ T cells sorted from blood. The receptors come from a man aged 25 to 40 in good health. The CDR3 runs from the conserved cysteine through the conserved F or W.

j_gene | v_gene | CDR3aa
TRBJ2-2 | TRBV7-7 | CASSLEATGELFF
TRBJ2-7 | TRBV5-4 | CASSSGSPHYEQYF
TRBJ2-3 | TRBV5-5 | CASSPPTVPTDTQYF
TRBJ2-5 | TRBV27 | CASSFIDQETQYF
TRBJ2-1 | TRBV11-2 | CASSGPSGTSGIYNEQFF
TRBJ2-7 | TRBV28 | CASSSPDYEQYF
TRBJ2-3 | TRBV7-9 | CASSHPLAGGTDTQYF
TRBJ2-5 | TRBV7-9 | CASSLDSGLLRETQYF
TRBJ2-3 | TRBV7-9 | CANKGLAGTDTDTQYF
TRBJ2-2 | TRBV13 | CASNGFGLAETGELFF
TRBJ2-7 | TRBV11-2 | CASSLSLLDLMSGEQYF
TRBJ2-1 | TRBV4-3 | CASSPSGGLPMEEQFF
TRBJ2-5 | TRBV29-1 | CSVAPTGAVDSTQYF
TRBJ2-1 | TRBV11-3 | CASSSGPLTYDNEQFF
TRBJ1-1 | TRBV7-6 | CASTHPGGVPNTEAFF
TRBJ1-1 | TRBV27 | CASTPGHPNTEAFF
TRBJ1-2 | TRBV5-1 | CASSPYPYRGENYGYTF
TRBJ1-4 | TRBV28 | CASSSLGLNEKLFF
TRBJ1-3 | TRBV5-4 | CASSRQGAFGNTIYF
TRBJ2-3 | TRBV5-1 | CASSLTSGRAPDTQYF
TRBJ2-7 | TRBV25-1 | CASSEDEAPDLKYF
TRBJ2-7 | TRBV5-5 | CASSLEETGRPYEQYF
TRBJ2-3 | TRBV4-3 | CASSQDGTVGTDTQYF
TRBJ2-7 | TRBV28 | CASSPWTSGEDYEQYF
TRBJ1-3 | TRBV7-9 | CASSPGPLRDSGNTIYF
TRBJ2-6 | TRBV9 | CASRGGASHGSGANVLTF
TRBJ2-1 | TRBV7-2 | CASSLAIPTLAESDNEQFF
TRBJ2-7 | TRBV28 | CASNPGRVSSYEQYF
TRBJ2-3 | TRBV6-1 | CASPTRRGQTDTQYF
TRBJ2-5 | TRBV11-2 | CASSFLDPMGETQYF
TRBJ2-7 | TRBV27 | CASSSGLAGADLFYEQYF
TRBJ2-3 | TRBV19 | CASGMDRARDTQYF
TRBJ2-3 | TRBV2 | CASSELGRSSTDTQYF
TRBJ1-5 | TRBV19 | CASSIGQFQPQHF
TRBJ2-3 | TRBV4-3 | CASSQLAGGTDTQYF